The 19 T cell receptor beta chains presented below share a single source sample, sequenced in a study of OX40 agonist ivuxolimab in advanced cancers. The method was immunoSEQ multiplex PCR; TCRdb's version includes in-frame clones alone and lacks a portion of them. The sample includes 80,000 or so clones, approximately 86% of them seen just once. Specimen: CD4+ or CD8+ T cells sorted from blood, collected in a trial of the OX40 agonist ivuxolimab. The source is an adult with an advanced solid tumor such as melanoma, head and neck, liver or kidney cancer.

V usage is TRBV5-1 and J usage is TRBJ1-5, with D unresolved. This CDR3 has 14 residues. Germline-derived CDR1 and CDR2 are SGHRS and YFSETQ. The ends were cut back, 6 bases at V and 2 bases at J, with 12 bases in the middle. Here the CDR3 DNA reads TGCGCCAGCACCGAGGTCCCGGGCAATCAGCCCCAGCATTTT. Its translation: CASTEVPGNQPQHF.

This sequence joins TRBV7-9 and TRBJ1-1; D remains ambiguous. The CDR3 length is 19 residues. From germline, CDR1 is SEHNR and CDR2 FQNEAQ (reference sequence). Between the trimmed V and J ends, which lost 1 base and 0 bases, there was a span of 21 bases. The CDR3 spells CASSLGVLGRVFLNTEAFF. The DNA of the CDR3 is TGTGCCAGCAGCTTAGGAGTTCTGGGCCGAGTTTTTTTGAACACTGAAGCTTTCTTT.

The chain uses TRBV21-1 and TRBJ1-3. TRBV21-1 is a pseudogene segment. This CDR3 is built from 19 residues. The chain's CDR3 is CASLRATATPKNSGNTIYF. The CDR3 DNA reads as TGTGCCAGCCTAAGGGCAACCGCGACACCGAAAAACTCTGGAAACACCATATATTTT.

This rearrangement joins TRBV7-6 to TRBJ2-3, with TRBD1 matching 12 bases. Trimming took 3 bases from V and 4 from J; bases not matched to a gene: 5. Germline V gene sequence: CDR1 SGHVS, CDR2 FNYEAQ. The CDR3 extends over 16 amino acids. The CDR3 spells CASSFRDRGLADTQYF. The CDR3 coding sequence is TGTGCCAGCAGCTTCCGGGACAGGGGGCTTGCAGATACGCAGTATTTT.

About this clone: Additional DNA sequences in this sample encode the identical CDR3. V and J are TRBV11-2 and TRBJ2-1; 7 nucleotides align to TRBD2. There are 15 residues in the CDR3. The V segment lost 3 bases and the J segment 2 bases; nucleotides outside the gene matches: 4. In germline, CDR1 is SGHAT, CDR2 FQNNGV. In nucleotides, the CDR3 is TGTGCCAGCAGCTTCCTAGCGGACCCCTACAATGAGCAGTTCTTC. Translating it yields CASSFLADPYNEQFF. The full variable domain, with the rest looked up from reference TRBV11-2 and TRBJ2-1, is EAGVAQSPRYKIIEKRQSVAFWCNPISGHATLYWYQQILGQGPKLLIQFQNNGVVDDSQLPKDRFSAERLKGVDSTLKIQPAKLEDSAVYLCASSFLADPYNEQFFGPGTRLTVL.

This sequence joins TRBV30 and TRBJ2-5; 9 positions agree with TRBD2. CDR1 is GTSNPN, CDR2 SVGIG, per germline (reference sequence). CDR3 size: 13 residues. The J segment lost 5 bases and the V segment lost 5 bases, leaving 6 bases of the junction unmatched. In nucleotides, the CDR3 is TGTGCCTGGGGCTTAGCGGGAGTGGAGACCCAGTACTTC. Amino acid sequence: CAWGLAGVETQYF.

This clone was picked up one time. The J gene is TRBJ1-1, the V gene TRBV5-5; 8 bases map to TRBD1. The germline CDR1 and CDR2 sequences are SGHKS and YYEKEE (reference sequence). This CDR3 comprises 15 residues. With 2 bases clipped from V and 4 bases from J, the junction kept 7 bases outside the gene matches. CDR3 loop: CASSLNPQGGTEAFF. CDR3 sequence (DNA): TGTGCCAGCAGCTTAAACCCACAGGGGGGCACTGAAGCTTTCTTT.

This clone was seen once. The rearrangement links TRBV9 to TRBJ2-3; perhaps TRBD2 as D (6 bases). CDR1 is SGDLS and CDR2 is YYNGEE in the germline V gene. The ends were cut back, 4 bases at V and 0 bases at J, with 21 bases in the middle. The CDR3 sequence is 18 residues long. The CDR3 loop reads CASSRRGGRDPSTDTQYF. CDR3 sequence (DNA): TGTGCCAGCAGCCGACGAGGTGGGCGGGATCCTAGCACAGATACGCAGTATTTT. The full variable domain, in which reference TRBV9 and TRBJ2-3 provide the parts outside the CDR3, is DSGVTQTPKHLITATGQRVTLRCSPRSGDLSVYWYQQSLDQGLQFLIQYYNGEERAKGNILERFSAQQFPDLHSELNLSSLELGDSALYFCASSRRGGRDPSTDTQYFGPGTRLTVL.

The chain employs TRBV9 and TRBJ2-3; D gene ambiguous. In germline, CDR1 is SGDLS, CDR2 YYNGEE. Trimming took off 0 bases at V and 5 bases at J, with 7 bases between the two ends. The CDR3 runs to 13 residues. The chain's CDR3 is CASSVVDEDTQYF. CDR3 nucleotides: TGTGCCAGCAGCGTAGTCGACGAAGATACGCAGTATTTT.

The V gene is TRBV19, the J gene TRBJ2-4, with D possibly TRBD1 on 6 matching bases. Trimming shortened V by 5 bases and J by 0 bases, and 8 bases separated the two germline ends. This CDR3 has 14 amino acids. The germline gives CDR1 LNHDA, CDR2 SQIVND (reference sequence). CDR3 residues: CASSPGAAKNIQYF. The CDR3 bases are TGTGCCAGTAGTCCAGGGGCAGCCAAAAACATTCAGTACTTC.

Comments on this clone: Distinct nucleotide sequences in the sample also encode this CDR3. The chain has TRBV5-4 and TRBJ2-3; 9 nucleotides align to TRBD2. The germline V gene has CDR1 SGHNT and CDR2 YYREEE (reference sequence). The CDR3 contains 13 residues. V was pared by 7 bases and J by 3 bases, with 3 bases of the junction left unmatched. The CDR3 DNA reads as TGTGCCAGCGGGCTAGCGGGGACAGATACGCAGTATTTT. Its protein is CASGLAGTDTQYF.

Note on this clone: The identical CDR3 is also encoded by other nucleotide sequences in the sample. The chain carries TRBV13 and TRBJ1-2, with TRBD1 as a possible D gene (6 bases). The CDR3 length is 13 residues. V shed 6 bases and J shed 8 bases, with 16 bases lying between them. Germline CDR1 PRHDT, CDR2 FYEKMQ (reference sequence). The CDR3 sequence: CASSLNHREGYTF. CDR3 nucleotides: TGTGCCAGCAGTTTAAACCACAGGGAAGGCTACACCTTC.

This clone was recorded a few times. V and J are TRBV7-3 and TRBJ2-6; 12 bases match TRBD1. Per germline, CDR1 SGHTA and CDR2 FQGTGA. The CDR3 totals 17 residues. V shed 5 bases and J 4 bases; nucleotides not matched to a gene: 6. This CDR3 is CASSTRDRGPGANVLTF. The CDR3 nucleotides read TGTGCCAGCAGCACCCGGGACAGGGGGCCAGGGGCCAACGTCCTGACTTTC.

This chain uses TRBV28 with TRBJ1-1; 7 nucleotides agree with TRBD1. Germline V gives CDR1 MDHEN, CDR2 SYDVKM. Losses at the gene ends were 8 bases for V and 5 bases for J; bases not matched to a gene: 8. This CDR3 is built from 13 residues. CDR3 amino acids: CASRRQGGTEAFF. CDR3 DNA sequence: TGTGCCAGCCGAAGACAGGGAGGTACTGAAGCTTTCTTT.

The CDR3 loop reads CASAGMHEQYF. CDR3 sequence (DNA): TGTGCCAGTGCCGGGATGCACGAGCAGTACTTC. The chain combines TRBV19 with TRBJ2-7; a possible D gene is TRBD2 (5 bases). The V gene's germline CDR1 is LNHDA and CDR2 SQIVND (reference sequence). This CDR3 is 11 amino acids long. V shed 8 bases and J shed 5 bases, with 10 bases lying between them.

The chain employs TRBV25-1 and TRBJ2-3, with D maybe TRBD2 (5 bases). CDR1 is MGHDK, CDR2 SYGVNS, per germline. The CDR3 is 16 amino acids. V was cut by 0 bases and J by 0 bases, with 10 bases left in between. This chain's CDR3 is CASSEYLAASTDTQYF. DNA for the CDR3: TGTGCCAGCAGTGAATATCTAGCAGCTAGCACAGATACGCAGTATTTT. The full variable domain, completed using reference TRBV25-1 and TRBJ2-3, is EADIYQTPRYLVIGTGKKITLECSQTMGHDKMYWYQQDPGMELHLIHYSYGVNSTEKGDLSSESTVSRIRTEHFPLTLESARPSHTSQYLCASSEYLAASTDTQYFGPGTRLTVL.

This chain joins TRBV7-6 and TRBJ2-3; the D gene is possibly TRBD2 (6 bases). The CDR3 contains 16 residues. V was cut by 0 bases and J by 7 bases, with 17 bases left in between. Per the germline V gene, CDR1 is SGHVS and CDR2 is FNYEAQ. CDR3 bases: TGTGCCAGCAGCTTAGCGGGCGGGAACTCTCCTAATACGCAGTATTTT. Translation gives CASSLAGGNSPNTQYF.

The V gene is TRBV4-1, the J gene TRBJ2-3; D gene unclear. Germline CDR1 is MGHRA and CDR2 is YSYEKL. Trimming left V 0 bases short and J 1 base short, with 8 bases between. This CDR3 spans 15 amino acids. The CDR3 sequence: CASSQEAIGTDTQYF. CDR3 coding DNA: TGCGCCAGCAGCCAAGAGGCGATCGGCACAGATACGCAGTATTTT.

The J gene is TRBJ2-3, the V gene TRBV5-1; 9 positions match TRBD1. This CDR3 has 12 amino acids. V was pared by 5 bases and J by 6 bases, with 1 base of the junction left unmatched. CDR1 SGHRS and CDR2 YFSETQ come from the germline V gene. CDR3 bases: TGCGCCAGCAGGGACAGGGGCGATACGCAGTATTTT. Its translation: CASRDRGDTQYF.